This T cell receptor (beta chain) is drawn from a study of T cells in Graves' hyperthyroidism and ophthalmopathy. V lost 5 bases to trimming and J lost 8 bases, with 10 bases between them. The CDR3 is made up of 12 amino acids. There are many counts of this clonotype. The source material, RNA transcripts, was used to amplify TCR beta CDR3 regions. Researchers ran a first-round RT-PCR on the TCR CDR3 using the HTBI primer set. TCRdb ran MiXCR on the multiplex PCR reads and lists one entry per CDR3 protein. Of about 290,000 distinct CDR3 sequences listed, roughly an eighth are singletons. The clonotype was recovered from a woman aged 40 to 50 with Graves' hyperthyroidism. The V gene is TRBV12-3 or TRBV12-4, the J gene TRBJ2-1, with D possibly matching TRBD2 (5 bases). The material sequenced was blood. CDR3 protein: CASSRGPYEQFF. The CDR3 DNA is TGTGCCAGCAGTCGAGGGCCCTATGAGCAGTTCTTC.